This passage covers 8 T cell receptor beta chains from one sample sequenced in a study of siplizumab effects on memory and regulatory T cells. Repertoires were generated with immunoSEQ multiplex PCR, while TCRdb's copy carries only in-frame clones and drops some. This sample has 50,000 to 60,000 clones; more than 75% occur once, and the top ten carry roughly 0.37%. Sample: naive CD8+ T cells sorted from blood. These receptors came from a human donor in good health.

The chain recombines TRBV25-1 with TRBJ2-1; D gene unclear. Per the germline V gene, CDR1 is MGHDK and CDR2 is SYGVNS. CDR3 size: 13 residues. Trimming cost V 6 bases and J 9 bases, with 15 bases left between them. CDR3 bases: TGTGCCAGCAGCAATCTTCTCGATGGTGAGCAGTTCTTC. Amino acids: CASSNLLDGEQFF. The full variable domain, with the rest looked up from reference TRBV25-1 and TRBJ2-1, is EADIYQTPRYLVIGTGKKITLECSQTMGHDKMYWYQQDPGMELHLIHYSYGVNSTEKGDLSSESTVSRIRTEHFPLTLESARPSHTSQYLCASSNLLDGEQFFGPGTRLTVL.

The chain couples TRBV12-5 to TRBJ2-1; D uncertain. The CDR3 has 11 amino acids. Trimming cost V 1 base and J 10 bases, with 5 bases left between them. Germline CDR1 reads LGHNT; CDR2 reads FRNRAP. The CDR3 is CASGLDLEQFF. The CDR3, as DNA: TGTGCTAGTGGTTTGGACTTAGAGCAGTTCTTC.

The CDR3 here is CATKLAGANTGELFF. The CDR3 region has the DNA TGTGCCACAAAACTAGCGGGGGCGAACACCGGGGAGCTGTTTTTT. The genes are TRBV10-3 and TRBJ2-2; TRBD2 agrees at 11 bases. Germline values: CDR1 ENHRY, CDR2 SYGVKD. Trimming cost V 10 bases and J 0 bases; bases outside gene matches: 4. The CDR3 has 15 residues.

The chain combines TRBV11-1 with TRBJ2-7; TRBD1 is a possible D gene (6 bases). Germline V gene sequence: CDR1 SGHAT, CDR2 FQDESV (reference sequence). The CDR3 is 14 residues long. V lost 3 bases to trimming and J lost 0 bases, with 9 bases between them. The CDR3 reads CASSLLQGSYEQYF. The CDR3 bases are TGTGCCAGCAGCTTGCTACAGGGCTCCTACGAGCAGTACTTC. Combining the CDR3 with reference TRBV11-1 and TRBJ2-7 gives the whole variable domain EAEVAQSPRYKITEKSQAVAFWCDPISGHATLYWYRQILGQGPELLVQFQDESVVDDSQLPKDRFSAERLKGVDSTLKIQPAELGDSAMYLCASSLLQGSYEQYFGPGTRLTVT.

The V and J genes are TRBV19 and TRBJ2-7; 7 nucleotides align to TRBD1. CDR3 length: 13 amino acids. V was clipped by 10 bases and J by 2 bases; unmatched bases: 8. The germline CDR1 and CDR2 sequences are LNHDA and SQIVND (reference sequence). The CDR3 reads CATEGAQTYEQYF. The CDR3 region has the DNA TGTGCCACCGAGGGGGCCCAAACCTACGAGCAGTACTTC.

The gene calls are TRBV10-3 and TRBJ1-1; 8 bases align to TRBD1. The CDR3 is made up of 15 amino acids. V shed 5 bases, J shed 0 bases, and the junction held 5 bases outside the gene matches. Per the germline V gene, CDR1 is ENHRY and CDR2 is SYGVKD. Written as DNA, the CDR3 is TGTGCCATCAGTATACAGGGGGACATGAACACTGAAGCTTTCTTT. Protein: CAISIQGDMNTEAFF.

The CDR3 DNA sequence: TGTGCCAGCAGCTTCCGGACGGCTTACTCCTACAATGAGCAGTTCTTC. It codes for CASSFRTAYSYNEQFF. V is TRBV5-5 and J is TRBJ2-1, with no clear D. The CDR3 has 16 amino acids. Looked up from germline, CDR1 is SGHKS and CDR2 is YYEKEE (reference sequence). Deletions cut 2 bases from V and 0 bases from J, with 12 bases between.

This sequence joins TRBV19 and TRBJ2-7; a possible D gene is TRBD2 (6 bases). From germline, CDR1 is LNHDA and CDR2 SQIVND (reference sequence). The V end was cut by 3 bases, the J end by 3 bases, with 9 bases between. This CDR3 contains 13 residues. CDR3 sequence (DNA): TGTGCCAGTAGTATGGCGGGGATCTACGAGCAGTACTTC. This codes for CASSMAGIYEQYF.